This T cell receptor beta chain was captured in a study of early T cells in non-severe SARS-CoV-2 infection. CDR3 length equals 14 residues. The germline V gene has CDR1 DFQATT and CDR2 SNEGSKA (reference sequence). The ends lost 1 base at V and 8 bases at J; junction bases unmatched: 4. TCRdb redid the calling of the 5' RACE reads with MiXCR, one entry per CDR3 protein. This table has some 48,000 distinct CDR3 sequences, about 10% appearing once. Sample: whole blood. This TCR was recovered from an adult who was a healthcare worker with PCR-confirmed SARS-CoV-2 infection or an uninfected control (not recorded which). The rearrangement uses TRBV20-1 and TRBJ2-1; 11 bases are shared with TRBD2. CDR3 loop: CSARAGLADDEQFF. The CDR3 bases are TGCAGTGCTAGAGCGGGACTAGCGGATGATGAGCAGTTCTTC.